The present T cell receptor beta chain was sequenced within a study of blood T cell repertoires in COVID-19. Study context: Donors in the United States, Italy and Spain gave samples during acute or convalescent COVID-19.

Original processing notes: Reference gene primer amplification yielded estimated nucleated cell counts. Clones were sequenced by immunoSEQ multiplex PCR, and TCRdb holds only the in-frame ones, with some missing. The V and J calls and clone size come from that table; D and trimming were worked out from the DNA. The data show about 190,000 clones, with around 79% seen just once and around 12% held by the top ten. The clonotype comes from a woman between 50 and 59 years old with acute or convalescent COVID-19. Sequencing was performed on peripheral blood.

The CDR3 sequence is CGVGQLAGANVLTF. CDR3 coding DNA: TGTGGCGTGGGCCAGTTGGCTGGGGCCAACGTCCTGACTTTC. The chain is built from TRBV19 and TRBJ2-6, with D hard to call. Germline V gene lookup returns CDR1 LNHDA and CDR2 SQIVND (reference sequence). CDR3 length: 14 amino acids. Based on the CDR3 plus reference TRBV19 and TRBJ2-6, the full variable domain is DGGITQSPKYLFRKEGQNVTLSCEQNLNHDAMYWYRQDPGQGLRLIYYSQIVNDFQKGDIAEGYSVSREKKESFPLTVTSAQKNPTAFYLCGVGQLAGANVLTFGAGSRLTVL.